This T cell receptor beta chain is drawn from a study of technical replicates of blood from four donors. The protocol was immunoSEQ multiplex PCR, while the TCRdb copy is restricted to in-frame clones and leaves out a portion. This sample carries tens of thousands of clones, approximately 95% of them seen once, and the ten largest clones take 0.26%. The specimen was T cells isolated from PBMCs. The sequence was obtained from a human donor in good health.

This CDR3 is CASSLSGLAGVPYNEQFF. For the CDR3, the DNA is TGTGCCAGCAGTTTATCCGGACTAGCGGGGGTCCCCTACAATGAGCAGTTCTTC. The chain is built from TRBV27 and TRBJ2-1, with TRBD2 identical over 13 bases. Trimming at V came to 0 bases and at J to 2 bases, leaving 4 bases not matched to a gene. Germline V gene sequence: CDR1 MNHEY, CDR2 SMNVEV (reference sequence). The CDR3 spans 18 residues.